The rows below give T cell receptor beta chains drawn from one sample of a study of CD8 T cells in Susac syndrome. From the immunoSEQ multiplex PCR reads, TCRdb called clonotypes with MiXCR, one entry per CDR3 protein. The sample has approximately 180,000 distinct CDR3 sequences, roughly 94% seen once; the top ten hold 0.099%. The sequenced sample was CD4+ T cells from PBMCs. These receptors came from a human donor with Susac syndrome. The conserved cysteine and the conserved F or W are not part of the CDR3 here. Fields, in order: J gene, clone size, V gene, CDR3 protein. Some rows have no size entry. The others give once, few or many, or a class for an expanded clone.

j_call: TRBJ2-7; clone_size: NA; v_call: TRBV5-4; cdr3_aa: ASSARGTSGSYEQY
j_call: TRBJ1-1; clone_size: NA; v_call: TRBV19; cdr3_aa: ASASRGQIPNTEAF
j_call: TRBJ1-5; clone_size: NA; v_call: TRBV20-1; cdr3_aa: SASRAGGDNQPQH
j_call: TRBJ1-4; clone_size: once; v_call: TRBV12-3/TRBV12-4; cdr3_aa: ASSKGSTNEKLF
j_call: TRBJ2-2; clone_size: few; v_call: TRBV20-1; cdr3_aa: SARDQGGAHGNTGELF
j_call: TRBJ2-7; clone_size: few; v_call: TRBV30; cdr3_aa: AWSATGYGQY
j_call: TRBJ1-5; clone_size: NA; v_call: TRBV7-8; cdr3_aa: ASSFKVSNQPQH
j_call: TRBJ2-2; clone_size: NA; v_call: TRBV9; cdr3_aa: ASSVAMRLAGGRNTGELF
j_call: TRBJ2-3; clone_size: NA; v_call: TRBV5-1; cdr3_aa: ASSLSTGGVDTQY
j_call: TRBJ1-1; clone_size: NA; v_call: TRBV12-3/TRBV12-4; cdr3_aa: ASSLFTEAF
j_call: TRBJ2-7; clone_size: NA; v_call: TRBV30; cdr3_aa: AWSRSAYSYEQY
j_call: TRBJ2-3; clone_size: NA; v_call: TRBV20-1; cdr3_aa: SARDVWDQIGTDTQY
j_call: TRBJ2-2; clone_size: NA; v_call: TRBV5-1; cdr3_aa: ASSIQGGTTGELF
j_call: TRBJ2-3; clone_size: NA; v_call: TRBV20-1; cdr3_aa: SARGRTSSPGDTQY
j_call: TRBJ1-6; clone_size: NA; v_call: TRBV30; cdr3_aa: AWRGQGMAPLH
j_call: TRBJ2-4; clone_size: NA; v_call: TRBV28; cdr3_aa: ASSPGAVAKNIQY
j_call: TRBJ1-2; clone_size: NA; v_call: TRBV30; cdr3_aa: AWGQGGYGYT
j_call: TRBJ1-5; clone_size: NA; v_call: TRBV30; cdr3_aa: AWSLPGTAGRKPQH
j_call: TRBJ2-4; clone_size: NA; v_call: TRBV28; cdr3_aa: ASRKGLAAPKNIQY
j_call: TRBJ1-5; clone_size: NA; v_call: TRBV15; cdr3_aa: ATSRDRTGKRQPQH
j_call: TRBJ2-1; clone_size: NA; v_call: TRBV30; cdr3_aa: AWSAQRAGNNEQF
j_call: TRBJ1-6; clone_size: NA; v_call: TRBV30; cdr3_aa: AWGQGFLGNSPLH
j_call: TRBJ1-1; clone_size: NA; v_call: TRBV5-1; cdr3_aa: ASSPLEESIEAF
j_call: TRBJ1-1; clone_size: NA; v_call: TRBV20-1; cdr3_aa: SARAVEGGETEAF
j_call: TRBJ2-1; clone_size: NA; v_call: TRBV28; cdr3_aa: ASSDLTPSGSEQF
j_call: TRBJ2-3; clone_size: few; v_call: TRBV6-2/TRBV6-3; cdr3_aa: ASSPRWTDTQY
j_call: TRBJ2-7; clone_size: NA; v_call: TRBV7-2; cdr3_aa: ASSKTGAVAYEQY
j_call: TRBJ1-4; clone_size: NA; v_call: TRBV18; cdr3_aa: ASSGPRTNEKLF
j_call: TRBJ2-7; clone_size: NA; v_call: TRBV11-3; cdr3_aa: LQPDHWSYEQY
j_call: TRBJ2-3; clone_size: NA; v_call: TRBV28; cdr3_aa: AINRGAGTSTDTQY
j_call: TRBJ2-7; clone_size: NA; v_call: TRBV30; cdr3_aa: AWSGGTGIEQY
j_call: TRBJ2-1; clone_size: NA; v_call: TRBV20-1; cdr3_aa: SAKTSGIYNEQF
j_call: TRBJ2-5; clone_size: NA; v_call: TRBV29-1; cdr3_aa: SSGWERETQY
j_call: TRBJ1-1; clone_size: NA; v_call: TRBV12-3/TRBV12-4; cdr3_aa: ASTPFRRNTEAF
j_call: TRBJ2-3; clone_size: once; v_call: TRBV7-2; cdr3_aa: ASSPRGGFSTDTQY
j_call: TRBJ2-3; clone_size: once; v_call: TRBV7-2; cdr3_aa: ASSFRLAGSTDTQY
j_call: TRBJ1-5; clone_size: NA; v_call: TRBV28; cdr3_aa: ASILQGGNQPQH
j_call: TRBJ2-1; clone_size: NA; v_call: TRBV5-1; cdr3_aa: ASSLTTSYNEQF
j_call: TRBJ1-3; clone_size: NA; v_call: TRBV6-5; cdr3_aa: ASSYGTGSGNTIY
j_call: TRBJ2-5; clone_size: NA; v_call: TRBV5-8; cdr3_aa: ASSLVGTKETQY
j_call: TRBJ2-3; clone_size: NA; v_call: TRBV2; cdr3_aa: ASSPERPATSTDTQY
j_call: TRBJ2-1; clone_size: NA; v_call: TRBV3-1; cdr3_aa: ASSLREAREQF
j_call: TRBJ2-3; clone_size: NA; v_call: TRBV3-1; cdr3_aa: ASSRLQGAIDTQY
j_call: TRBJ2-3; clone_size: NA; v_call: TRBV9; cdr3_aa: ASSVGLAADTQY
j_call: TRBJ2-5; clone_size: NA; v_call: TRBV29-1; cdr3_aa: SASPSGGGKETQY
j_call: TRBJ2-2; clone_size: NA; v_call: TRBV24-1; cdr3_aa: ATSVASGTGELF
j_call: TRBJ1-4; clone_size: NA; v_call: TRBV21-1; cdr3_aa: ASTPPRTGVNEKLF
j_call: TRBJ1-1; clone_size: NA; v_call: TRBV7-3; cdr3_aa: ASSLSGGGTEAF
j_call: TRBJ2-3; clone_size: NA; v_call: TRBV18; cdr3_aa: ASSPRAGQGYTDTQY
j_call: TRBJ2-1; clone_size: few; v_call: TRBV9; cdr3_aa: ASSRYLANEQF
j_call: TRBJ2-1; clone_size: NA; v_call: TRBV5-1; cdr3_aa: ASSLEGSLQF
j_call: TRBJ1-1; clone_size: few; v_call: TRBV11-2; cdr3_aa: ASSRRENTEAF
j_call: TRBJ1-5; clone_size: NA; v_call: TRBV20-1; cdr3_aa: SAREGGANQPQH
j_call: TRBJ1-1; clone_size: NA; v_call: TRBV18; cdr3_aa: ASSPSGGLRGAF
j_call: TRBJ2-3; clone_size: NA; v_call: TRBV4-1; cdr3_aa: ASSQGRQGTTDTQY
j_call: TRBJ1-2; clone_size: NA; v_call: TRBV5-4; cdr3_aa: ASSLEASRNYGYT
j_call: TRBJ2-2; clone_size: NA; v_call: TRBV3-1; cdr3_aa: ASSLGGDTGELF
j_call: TRBJ2-7; clone_size: NA; v_call: TRBV12-3/TRBV12-4; cdr3_aa: ASSLAINLRY
j_call: TRBJ2-7; clone_size: NA; v_call: TRBV20-1; cdr3_aa: SARDPVSGGTHYEQY
j_call: TRBJ1-2; clone_size: NA; v_call: TRBV7-8; cdr3_aa: ASSFQRHANYGYT